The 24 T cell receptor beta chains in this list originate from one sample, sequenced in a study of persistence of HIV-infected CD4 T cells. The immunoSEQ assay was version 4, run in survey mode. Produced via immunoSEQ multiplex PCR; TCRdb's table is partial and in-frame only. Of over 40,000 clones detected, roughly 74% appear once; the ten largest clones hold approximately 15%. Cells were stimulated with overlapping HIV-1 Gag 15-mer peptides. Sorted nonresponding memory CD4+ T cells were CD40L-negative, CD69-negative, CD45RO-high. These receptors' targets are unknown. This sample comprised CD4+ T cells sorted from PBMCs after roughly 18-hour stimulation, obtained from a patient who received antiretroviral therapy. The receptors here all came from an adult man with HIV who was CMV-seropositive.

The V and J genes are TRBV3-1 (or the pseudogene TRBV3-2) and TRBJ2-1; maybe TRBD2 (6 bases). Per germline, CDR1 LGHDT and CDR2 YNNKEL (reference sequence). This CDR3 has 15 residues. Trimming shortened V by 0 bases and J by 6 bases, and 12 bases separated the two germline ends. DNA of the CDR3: TGTGCCAGCAGCCAAGACGTACTAGCAGGCAATGAGCAGTTCTTC. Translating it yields CASSQDVLAGNEQFF.

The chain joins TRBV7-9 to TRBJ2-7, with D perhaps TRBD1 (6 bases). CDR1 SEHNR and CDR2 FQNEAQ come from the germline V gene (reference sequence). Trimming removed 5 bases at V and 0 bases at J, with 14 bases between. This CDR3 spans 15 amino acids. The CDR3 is CASSLGQRSSYEQYF. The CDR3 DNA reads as TGTGCCAGCAGCCTTGGACAGAGGAGCTCCTACGAGCAGTACTTC.

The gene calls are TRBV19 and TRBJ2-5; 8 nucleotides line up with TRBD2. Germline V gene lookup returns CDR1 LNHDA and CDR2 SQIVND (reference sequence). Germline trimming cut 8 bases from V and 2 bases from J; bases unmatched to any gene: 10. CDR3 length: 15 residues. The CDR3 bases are TGTGCCAGTCGTCGGGGTAGCGGGGTACAAGAGACCCAGTACTTC. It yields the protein CASRRGSGVQETQYF.

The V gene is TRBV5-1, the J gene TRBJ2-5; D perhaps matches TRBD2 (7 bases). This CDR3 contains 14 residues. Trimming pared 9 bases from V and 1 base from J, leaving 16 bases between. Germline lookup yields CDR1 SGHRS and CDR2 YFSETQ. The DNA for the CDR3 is TGCGCCACCTCCTGGGGGGGCGGCCAAGAGACCCAGTACTTC. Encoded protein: CATSWGGGQETQYF.

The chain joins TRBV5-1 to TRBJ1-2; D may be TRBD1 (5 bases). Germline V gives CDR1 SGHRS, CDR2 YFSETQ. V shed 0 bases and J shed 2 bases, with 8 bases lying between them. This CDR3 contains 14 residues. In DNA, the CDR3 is TGCGCCAGCAGCTTGGACGCAGGGAACTATGGCTACACCTTC. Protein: CASSLDAGNYGYTF.

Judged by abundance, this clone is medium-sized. Written as DNA, the CDR3 is TGTGCCAGCAGCGTGGGACAGGGCCCGCATGAGCAGTTCTTC. The encoded protein is CASSVGQGPHEQFF. The J gene is TRBJ2-1, the V gene TRBV9; 9 positions match TRBD1. The germline V gene encodes CDR1 SGDLS and CDR2 YYNGEE. With V trimmed by 2 bases and J by 8 bases, 5 bases remained unmatched. This CDR3 contains 14 residues.

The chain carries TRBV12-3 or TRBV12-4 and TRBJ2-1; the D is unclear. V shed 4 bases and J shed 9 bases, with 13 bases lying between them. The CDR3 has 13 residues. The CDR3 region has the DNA TGTGCCAGCAGTTGGTACGAAGTTGGTGAGCAGTTCTTC. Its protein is CASSWYEVGEQFF.

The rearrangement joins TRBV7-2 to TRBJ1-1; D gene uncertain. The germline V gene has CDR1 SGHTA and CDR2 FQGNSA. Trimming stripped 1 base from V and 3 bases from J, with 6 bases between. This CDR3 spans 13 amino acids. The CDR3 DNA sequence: TGTGCCAGCAGCTTAGTTTCGTACACTGAAGCTTTCTTT. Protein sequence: CASSLVSYTEAFF.

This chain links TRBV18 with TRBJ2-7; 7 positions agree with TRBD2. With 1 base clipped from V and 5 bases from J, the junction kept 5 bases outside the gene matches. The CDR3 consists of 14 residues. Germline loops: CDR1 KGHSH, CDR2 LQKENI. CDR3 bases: TGTGCCAGCTCACCACATGTCCGGGGGGACGAGCAGTACTTC. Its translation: CASSPHVRGDEQYF.

CDR3 nucleotide sequence: TGTGCCAGCAGCTTGAACAGGGGTGAAGCTTTCTTT. It codes for CASSLNRGEAFF. V usage is TRBV7-2 and J usage is TRBJ1-1, with 7 nucleotides matching TRBD1. Per germline, CDR1 SGHTA and CDR2 FQGNSA. J gave up 7 bases and V 3 bases, and 2 bases lay outside the gene matches. The CDR3 totals 12 residues.

In DNA, the CDR3 is TGTGCCAGCAAAGAGATAAGAGGACAGGGTAATGAAAAACTGTTTTTT. The encoded protein is CASKEIRGQGNEKLFF. The chain links TRBV27 to TRBJ1-4, with 8 nucleotides matching TRBD1. Losses at the gene ends were 7 bases for V and 4 bases for J; bases not matched to a gene: 11. The CDR3 has 16 residues. CDR1 MNHEY and CDR2 SMNVEV come from the germline V gene (reference sequence).

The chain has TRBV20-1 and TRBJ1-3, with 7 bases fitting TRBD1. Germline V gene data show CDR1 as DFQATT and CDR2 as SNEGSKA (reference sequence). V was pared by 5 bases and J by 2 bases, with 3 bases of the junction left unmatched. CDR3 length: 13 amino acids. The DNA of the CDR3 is TGCAGTGCTGGTGGGACAGCTGGAAACACCATATATTTT. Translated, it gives CSAGGTAGNTIYF.

The CDR3 reads CASSAPTGGHLRARRFF. CDR3 sequence (DNA): TGTGCCAGCAGTGCGCCGACAGGGGGCCACCTCCGCGCTCGGCGGTTCTTC. The rearrangement joins TRBV6-1 to TRBJ2-1; 10 positions agree with TRBD1. The CDR3 is 17 residues long. Germline V gene sequence: CDR1 MNHNS, CDR2 SASEGT. The junction had 21 bases not matched to a gene; V was cut back by 4 bases and J by 15 bases.

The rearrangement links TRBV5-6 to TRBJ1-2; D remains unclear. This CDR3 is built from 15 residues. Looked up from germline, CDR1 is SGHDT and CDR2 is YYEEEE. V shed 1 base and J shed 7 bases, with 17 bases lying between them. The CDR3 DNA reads TGTGCCAGCAGCTTGAAAGTCACCGGGAGGGTTGGCTACACCTTC. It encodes CASSLKVTGRVGYTF.

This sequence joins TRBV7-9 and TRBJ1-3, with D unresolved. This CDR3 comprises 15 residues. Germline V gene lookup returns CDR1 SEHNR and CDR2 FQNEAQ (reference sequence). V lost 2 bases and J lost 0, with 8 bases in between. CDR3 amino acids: CASSLQTFSGNTIYF. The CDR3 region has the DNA TGTGCCAGCAGCTTACAAACATTCTCTGGAAACACCATATATTTT.

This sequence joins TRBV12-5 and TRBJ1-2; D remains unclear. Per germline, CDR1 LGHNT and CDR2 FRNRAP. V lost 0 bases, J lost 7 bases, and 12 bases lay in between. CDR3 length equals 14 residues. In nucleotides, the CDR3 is TGTGCTAGTGGTTTGGTACCCGGGGTTAGTGGCTACACCTTC. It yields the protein CASGLVPGVSGYTF.

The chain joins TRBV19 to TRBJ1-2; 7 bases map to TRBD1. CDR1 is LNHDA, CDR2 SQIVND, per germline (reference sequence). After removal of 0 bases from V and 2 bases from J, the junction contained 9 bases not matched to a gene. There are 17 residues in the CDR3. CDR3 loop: CASSIDHTGVKNYGYTF. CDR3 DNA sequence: TGTGCCAGTAGTATAGATCATACAGGGGTCAAAAACTATGGCTACACCTTC.

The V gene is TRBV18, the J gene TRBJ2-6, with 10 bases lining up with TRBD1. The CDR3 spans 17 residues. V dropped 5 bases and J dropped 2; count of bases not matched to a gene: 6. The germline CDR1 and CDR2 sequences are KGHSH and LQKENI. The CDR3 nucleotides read TGTGCCAGCTCAGGGGGACAGGGGATGGCTGGGGCCAACGTCCTGACTTTC. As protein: CASSGGQGMAGANVLTF.

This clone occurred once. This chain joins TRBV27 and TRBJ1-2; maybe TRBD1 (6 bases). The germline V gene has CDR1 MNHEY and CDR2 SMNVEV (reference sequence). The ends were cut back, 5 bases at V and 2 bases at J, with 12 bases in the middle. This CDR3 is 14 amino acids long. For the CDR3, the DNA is TGTGCCAGCAGTCGCAAGGACAGCAACTATGGCTACACCTTC. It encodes CASSRKDSNYGYTF.

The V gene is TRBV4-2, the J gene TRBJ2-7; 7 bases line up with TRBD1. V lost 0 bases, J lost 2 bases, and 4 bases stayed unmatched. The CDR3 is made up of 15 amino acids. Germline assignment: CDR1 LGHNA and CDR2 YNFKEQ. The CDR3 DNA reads TGTGCCAGCAGCCAAGATTGGGACAGCCCCTACGAGCAGTACTTC. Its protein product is CASSQDWDSPYEQYF.

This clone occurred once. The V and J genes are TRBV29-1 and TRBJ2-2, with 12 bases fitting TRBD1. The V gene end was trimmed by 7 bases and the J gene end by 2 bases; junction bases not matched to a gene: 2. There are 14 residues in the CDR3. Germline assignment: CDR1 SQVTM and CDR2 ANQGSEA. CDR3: CSGGQGANTGELFF. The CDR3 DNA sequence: TGCAGCGGGGGACAGGGGGCCAACACCGGGGAGCTGTTTTTT.

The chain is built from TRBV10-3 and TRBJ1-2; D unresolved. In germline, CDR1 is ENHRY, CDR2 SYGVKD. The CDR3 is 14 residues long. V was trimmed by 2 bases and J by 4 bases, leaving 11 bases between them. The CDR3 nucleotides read TGTGCCATCAGTGAGGAGAAAGGCTCCTATGGCTACACCTTC. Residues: CAISEEKGSYGYTF.

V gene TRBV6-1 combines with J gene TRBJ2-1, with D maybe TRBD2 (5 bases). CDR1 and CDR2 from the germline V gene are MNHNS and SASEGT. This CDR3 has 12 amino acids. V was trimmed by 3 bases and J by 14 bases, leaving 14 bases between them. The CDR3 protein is CASSDVPPGEFF. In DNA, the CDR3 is TGTGCCAGCAGTGACGTCCCCCCCGGGGAGTTCTTC.

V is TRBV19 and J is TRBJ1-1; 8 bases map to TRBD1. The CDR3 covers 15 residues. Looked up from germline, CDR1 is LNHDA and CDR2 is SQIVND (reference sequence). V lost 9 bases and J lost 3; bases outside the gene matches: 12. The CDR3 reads CARLLRQGRDTEAFF. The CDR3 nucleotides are TGTGCCAGATTACTCAGACAGGGGCGGGACACTGAAGCTTTCTTT.